The 7 T cell receptor beta chains presented below share a single source sample, sequenced in a study of response to subunit inactivated influenza vaccine. In TCRdb, the RT-PCR reads were re-called with MiXCR into one record per CDR3 protein. The table shows about 570,000 distinct CDR3 sequences, with 12% occurring only once. The sample in question was PBMCs from blood, obtained on the day of vaccination. All receptors come from a man in his forties or fifties who received an inactivated influenza vaccine.

The genes are TRBV4-2 and TRBJ1-5; D unresolved. This CDR3 is built from 15 residues. CDR1 is LGHNA, CDR2 YNFKEQ, per germline. The V gene lost 2 bases and the J gene lost 0 bases, with 8 bases spanning the gap. The CDR3 reads CASSQFSDSNQPQHF. Written as DNA, the CDR3 is TGTGCCAGCAGCCAATTCTCCGATAGCAATCAGCCCCAGCATTTT.

The J gene is TRBJ2-1, the V gene TRBV4-1, with TRBD2 matching over 9 bases. V shed 7 bases, J shed 5 bases, and the junction held 9 bases outside the gene matches. This CDR3 region has 15 residues. The germline V gene encodes CDR1 MGHRA and CDR2 YSYEKL. The CDR3, as DNA: TGCGCCAGCAAACCTGGACTAGCGCGACACAATGAGCAGTTCTTC. It translates to CASKPGLARHNEQFF.

This clonotype was observed a handful of times. The rearrangement uses TRBV11-1 and TRBJ2-1, with D possibly TRBD2 on 5 matching bases. The ends were cut back, 1 base at V and 4 bases at J, with 17 bases in the middle. The germline CDR1 and CDR2 sequences are SGHAT and FQDESV (reference sequence). CDR3 length equals 17 residues. In nucleotides, the CDR3 is TGTGCCAGCAGCTTAGAAGCCGAGGGATCGTCGTACAATGAGCAGTTCTTC. This translates into CASSLEAEGSSYNEQFF.

The chain employs TRBV18 and TRBJ2-1, with a weak D call TRBD2 (5 bases). This CDR3 has 13 residues. Germline V CDR1 and CDR2: KGHSH, LQKENI. Between the trimmed V and J ends, which lost 4 bases and 8 bases, there was a span of 12 bases. In DNA, the CDR3 is TGTGCCAGCTCACAACTCGCCGGGGATGAGCAGTTCTTC. Encoded protein: CASSQLAGDEQFF.

This clonotype has only a few counts. This rearrangement joins TRBV12-3 or TRBV12-4 to TRBJ2-1, with 11 bases fitting TRBD2. The trim removed 6 bases at V and 6 bases at J, leaving 7 bases unmatched. This CDR3 is 15 amino acids long. CDR3 sequence: CASSINSGRANEQFF. CDR3 in DNA: TGTGCCAGCAGCATCAATAGCGGGAGGGCCAATGAGCAGTTCTTC.

This clonotype was seen only a few times. This chain joins TRBV20-1 and TRBJ1-5; 7 nucleotides line up with TRBD1. J lost 8 bases, V lost 7 bases, and 11 bases had no gene match. CDR1 is DFQATT, CDR2 SNEGSKA, per germline (reference sequence). The CDR3 runs to 13 residues. CDR3 in amino acids: CSVPGQKFKPQHF. The CDR3 nucleotides read TGCAGTGTCCCGGGACAGAAATTTAAGCCCCAGCATTTT.

This clonotype was observed a few times. The chain has TRBV11-2 and TRBJ1-1, with D possibly TRBD1 on 6 matching bases. This CDR3 is 14 amino acids long. The germline V and J ends were trimmed by 5 bases and 4 bases, with 14 bases remaining between them. Germline CDR1 and CDR2: SGHAT and FQNNGV. The CDR3 protein is CASSPFEGGTEAFF. Here the CDR3 DNA reads TGTGCCAGCAGCCCTTTCGAGGGGGGCACTGAAGCTTTCTTT.